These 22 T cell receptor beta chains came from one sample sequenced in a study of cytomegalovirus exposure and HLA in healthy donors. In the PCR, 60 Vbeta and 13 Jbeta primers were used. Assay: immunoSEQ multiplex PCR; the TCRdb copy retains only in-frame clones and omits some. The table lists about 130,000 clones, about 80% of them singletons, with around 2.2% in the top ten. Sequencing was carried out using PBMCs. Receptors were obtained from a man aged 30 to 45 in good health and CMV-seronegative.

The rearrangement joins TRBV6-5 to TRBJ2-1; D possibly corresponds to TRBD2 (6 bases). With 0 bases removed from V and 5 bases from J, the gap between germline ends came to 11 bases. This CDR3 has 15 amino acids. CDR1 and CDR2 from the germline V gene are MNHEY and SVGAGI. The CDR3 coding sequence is TGTGCCAGCAGTTACTCGGTGGGCGGGGACAATGAGCAGTTCTTC. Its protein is CASSYSVGGDNEQFF.

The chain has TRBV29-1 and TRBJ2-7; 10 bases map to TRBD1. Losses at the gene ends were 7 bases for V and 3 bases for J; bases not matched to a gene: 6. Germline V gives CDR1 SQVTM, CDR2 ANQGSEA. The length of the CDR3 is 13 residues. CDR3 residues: CSAGTGVDYEQYF. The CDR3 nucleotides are TGCAGCGCCGGGACAGGGGTGGACTACGAGCAGTACTTC.

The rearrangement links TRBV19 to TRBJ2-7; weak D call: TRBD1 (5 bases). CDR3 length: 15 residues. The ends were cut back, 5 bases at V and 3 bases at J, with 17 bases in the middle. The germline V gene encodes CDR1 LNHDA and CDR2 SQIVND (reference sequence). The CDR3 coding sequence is TGTGCCAGTAGTCCACCTACAGGTTTTCTCTACGAGCAGTACTTC. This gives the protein CASSPPTGFLYEQYF.

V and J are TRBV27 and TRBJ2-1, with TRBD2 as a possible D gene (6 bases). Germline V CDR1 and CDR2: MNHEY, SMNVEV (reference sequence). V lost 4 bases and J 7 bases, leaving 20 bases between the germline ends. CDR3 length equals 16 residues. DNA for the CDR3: TGTGCCAGCAGTTCGACGTGGGCTAGCGTTGGGAATGAGCAGTTCTTC. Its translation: CASSSTWASVGNEQFF.

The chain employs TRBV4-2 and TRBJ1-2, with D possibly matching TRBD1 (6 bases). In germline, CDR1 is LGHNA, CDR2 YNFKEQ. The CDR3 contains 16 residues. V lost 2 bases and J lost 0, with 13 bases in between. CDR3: CASSQSQGPANYGYTF. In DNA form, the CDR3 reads TGTGCCAGCAGCCAATCACAGGGCCCAGCTAACTATGGCTACACCTTC.

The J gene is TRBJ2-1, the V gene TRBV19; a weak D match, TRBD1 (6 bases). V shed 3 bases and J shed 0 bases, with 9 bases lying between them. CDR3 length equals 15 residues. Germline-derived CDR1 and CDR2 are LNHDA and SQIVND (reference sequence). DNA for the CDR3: TGTGCCAGTAGTATTGGCAGGGGCTCCTACAATGAGCAGTTCTTC. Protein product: CASSIGRGSYNEQFF.

The CDR3 DNA reads as TGTGCCAGCAGCACGTCGGGACAGGACGATGAAAAACTGTTTTTT. Its translation: CASSTSGQDDEKLFF. The chain is built from TRBV21-1 and TRBJ1-4; the DNA was not used to check the table's D call, TRBD1. TRBV21-1 is described as a pseudogene. This CDR3 region has 15 residues.

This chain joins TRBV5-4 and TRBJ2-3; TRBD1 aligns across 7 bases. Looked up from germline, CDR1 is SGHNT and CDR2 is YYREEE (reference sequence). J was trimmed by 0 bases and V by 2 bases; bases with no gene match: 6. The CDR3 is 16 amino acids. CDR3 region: CASSLRGPTSTDTQYF. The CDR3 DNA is TGTGCCAGCAGCTTAAGGGGGCCAACTAGCACAGATACGCAGTATTTT. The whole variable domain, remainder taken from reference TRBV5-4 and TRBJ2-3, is ETGVTQSPTHLIKTRGQQVTLRCSSQSGHNTVSWYQQALGQGPQFIFQYYREEENGRGNFPPRFSGLQFPNYSSELNVNALELDDSALYLCASSLRGPTSTDTQYFGPGTRLTVL.

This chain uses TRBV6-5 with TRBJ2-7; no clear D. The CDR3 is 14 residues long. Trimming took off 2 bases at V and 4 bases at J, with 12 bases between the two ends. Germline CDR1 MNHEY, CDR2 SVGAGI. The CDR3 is CASSYRNLEYEQYF. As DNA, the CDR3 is TGTGCCAGCAGTTACCGGAACCTAGAGTACGAGCAGTACTTC.

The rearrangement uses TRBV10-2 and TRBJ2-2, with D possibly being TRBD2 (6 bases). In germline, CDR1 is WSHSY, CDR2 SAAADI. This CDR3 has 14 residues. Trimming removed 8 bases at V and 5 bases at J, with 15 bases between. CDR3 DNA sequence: TGCGCCAGCCTCGGGACTCTGAGTACCGGGGAGCTGTTTTTT. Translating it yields CASLGTLSTGELFF.

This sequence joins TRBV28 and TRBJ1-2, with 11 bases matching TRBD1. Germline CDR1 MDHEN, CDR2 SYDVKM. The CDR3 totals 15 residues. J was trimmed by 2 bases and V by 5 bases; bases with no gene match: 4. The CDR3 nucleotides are TGTGCCAGCAGTCCCAGGGACAGGGGGAACTATGGCTACACCTTC. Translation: CASSPRDRGNYGYTF.

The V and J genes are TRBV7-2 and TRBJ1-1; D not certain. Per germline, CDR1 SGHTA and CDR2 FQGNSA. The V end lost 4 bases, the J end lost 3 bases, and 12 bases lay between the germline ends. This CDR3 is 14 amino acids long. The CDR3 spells CASSSSDIDTEAFF. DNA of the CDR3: TGTGCCAGCAGCTCGAGCGATATTGACACTGAAGCTTTCTTT.

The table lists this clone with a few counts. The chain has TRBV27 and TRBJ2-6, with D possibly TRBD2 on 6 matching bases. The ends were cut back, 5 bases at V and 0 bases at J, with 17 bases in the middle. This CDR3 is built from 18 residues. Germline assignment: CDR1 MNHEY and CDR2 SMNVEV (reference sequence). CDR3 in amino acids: CASSPTRRAHSGANVLTF. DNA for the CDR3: TGTGCCAGCAGTCCTACGCGGAGGGCGCACTCTGGGGCCAACGTCCTGACTTTC.

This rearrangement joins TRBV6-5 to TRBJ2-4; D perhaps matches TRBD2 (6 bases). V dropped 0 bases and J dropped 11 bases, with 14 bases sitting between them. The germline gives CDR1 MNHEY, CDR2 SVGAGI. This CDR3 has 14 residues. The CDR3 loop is CASSYSGSGGVQYF. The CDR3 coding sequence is TGTGCCAGCAGTTACTCGGGATCAGGAGGGGTTCAGTACTTC.

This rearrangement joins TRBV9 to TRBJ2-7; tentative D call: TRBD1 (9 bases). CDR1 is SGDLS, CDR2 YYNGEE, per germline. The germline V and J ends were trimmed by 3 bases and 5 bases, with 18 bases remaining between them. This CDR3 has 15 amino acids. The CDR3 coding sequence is TGTGCCAGCAGCGCGGGGGGGACAGGGCGCAACGAGCAGTACTTC. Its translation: CASSAGGTGRNEQYF.

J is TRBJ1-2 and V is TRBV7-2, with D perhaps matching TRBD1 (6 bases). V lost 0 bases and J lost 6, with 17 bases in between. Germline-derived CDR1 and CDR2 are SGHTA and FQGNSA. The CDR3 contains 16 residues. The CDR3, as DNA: TGTGCCAGCAGCTTAGCCCCAGGGGAAGTCGGCAATGGCTACACCTTC. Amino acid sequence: CASSLAPGEVGNGYTF.

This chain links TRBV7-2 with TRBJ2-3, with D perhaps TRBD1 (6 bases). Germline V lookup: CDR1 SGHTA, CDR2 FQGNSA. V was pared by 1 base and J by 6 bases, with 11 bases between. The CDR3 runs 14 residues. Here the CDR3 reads CASSLVRRGDTQYF. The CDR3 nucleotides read TGTGCCAGCAGCTTAGTGCGTAGGGGGGATACGCAGTATTTT.

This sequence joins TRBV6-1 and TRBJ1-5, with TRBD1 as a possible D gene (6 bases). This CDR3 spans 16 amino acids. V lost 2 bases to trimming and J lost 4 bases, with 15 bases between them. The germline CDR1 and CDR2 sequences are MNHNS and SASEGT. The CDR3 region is CASSEFWGRRNQPQHF. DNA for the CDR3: TGTGCCAGCAGTGAATTCTGGGGGCGGAGGAATCAGCCCCAGCATTTT.

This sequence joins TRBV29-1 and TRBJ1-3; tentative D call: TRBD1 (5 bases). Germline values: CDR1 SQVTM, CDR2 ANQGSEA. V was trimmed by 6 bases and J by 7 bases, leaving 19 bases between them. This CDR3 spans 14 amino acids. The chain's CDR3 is CSVRLGGFGNTIYF. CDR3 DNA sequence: TGCAGCGTGAGGTTGGGGGGATTCGGTAACACCATATATTTT.

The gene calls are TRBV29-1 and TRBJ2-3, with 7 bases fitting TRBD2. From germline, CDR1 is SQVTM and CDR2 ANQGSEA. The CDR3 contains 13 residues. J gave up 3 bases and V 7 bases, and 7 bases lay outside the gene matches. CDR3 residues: CSARGVVTDTQYF. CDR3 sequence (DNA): TGCAGCGCACGGGGGGTAGTGACAGATACGCAGTATTTT.

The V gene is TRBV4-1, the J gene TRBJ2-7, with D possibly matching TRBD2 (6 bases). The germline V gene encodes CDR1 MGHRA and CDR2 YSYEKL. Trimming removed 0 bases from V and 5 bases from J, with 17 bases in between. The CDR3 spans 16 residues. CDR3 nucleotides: TGCGCCAGCAGCCAAGAATGGGGACGGGAGTCAAACGAGCAGTACTTC. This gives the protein CASSQEWGRESNEQYF.

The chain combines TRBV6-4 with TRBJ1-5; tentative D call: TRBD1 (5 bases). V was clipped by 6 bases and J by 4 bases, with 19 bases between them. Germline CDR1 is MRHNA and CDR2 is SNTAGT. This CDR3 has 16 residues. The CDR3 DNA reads TGTGCCAGCAGCGACCAGGGAAGCGGGCGGAATCAGCCCCAGCATTTT. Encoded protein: CASSDQGSGRNQPQHF.